The 25 T cell receptor beta chains in this list originate from one sample, sequenced in a study of response to subunit inactivated influenza vaccine. In TCRdb, the RT-PCR reads were re-called with MiXCR into one record per CDR3 protein. The table has a few hundred thousand distinct CDR3 sequences, 21% seen once. The sequenced sample was PBMCs from blood, obtained 21 months after vaccination. Receptors originate from a man aged 45 to 70 who received an inactivated influenza vaccine.

This clonotype came up a few times. The chain recombines TRBV20-1 with TRBJ1-5; D is unclear. This CDR3 has 14 residues. Deletions cut 0 bases from V and 1 base from J, with 7 bases between. Germline lookup yields CDR1 DFQATT and CDR2 SNEGSKA (reference sequence). CDR3 sequence: CSARDRKSNQPQHF. For the CDR3, the DNA is TGCAGTGCTAGAGATCGCAAAAGCAATCAGCCCCAGCATTTT.

This clonotype was seen once. The V gene is TRBV3-1, the J gene TRBJ2-1; no clear D. The CDR3 has 13 amino acids. Between the trimmed V and J ends, which lost 3 bases and 7 bases, there was a span of 10 bases. Per the germline V gene, CDR1 is LGHDT and CDR2 is YNNKEL (reference sequence). CDR3 sequence (DNA): TGTGCCAGCAGCCATCTGGCCTCTAATGAGCAGTTCTTC. The encoded protein is CASSHLASNEQFF.

The J gene is TRBJ1-1, the V gene TRBV7-9, with D unresolved. The CDR3 is 13 amino acids. Germline V gene data show CDR1 as SEHNR and CDR2 as FQNEAQ (reference sequence). V was pared by 9 bases and J by 6 bases, with 17 bases between. CDR3 in DNA: TGTGCCAGGGTCCCGGCGCCAGCATCTGAAGCTTTCTTT. It translates to CARVPAPASEAFF.

This chain joins TRBV7-2 and TRBJ1-5; D remains unclear. Germline CDR1 SGHTA, CDR2 FQGNSA. The germline V and J ends were trimmed by 2 bases and 15 bases, with 14 bases remaining between them. The CDR3 is made up of 12 amino acids. The CDR3 DNA is TGTGCCAGCAGCTTATGGCCAGGCCCGCTGCATTTT. It specifies CASSLWPGPLHF. The full variable domain, with the rest looked up from reference TRBV7-2 and TRBJ1-5, is GAGVSQSPSNKVTEKGKDVELRCDPISGHTALYWYRQSLGQGLEFLIYFQGNSAPDKSGLPSDRFSAERTGGSVSTLTIQRTQQEDSAVYLCASSLWPGPLHFGDGTRLSIL.

The gene calls are TRBV20-1 and TRBJ2-5; D perhaps matches TRBD2 (5 bases). The germline CDR1 and CDR2 sequences are DFQATT and SNEGSKA (reference sequence). The V end lost 5 bases, the J end lost 2 bases, and 24 bases lay between the germline ends. The CDR3 runs 17 residues. The chain's CDR3 is CSAPRDWGPSMQETQYF. The DNA for the CDR3 is TGCAGTGCTCCTCGGGATTGGGGTCCTTCAATGCAAGAGACCCAGTACTTC.

This clonotype occurred a few times. J is TRBJ1-1 and V is TRBV7-2; 8 bases align to TRBD1. This CDR3 spans 14 amino acids. Germline V lookup: CDR1 SGHTA, CDR2 FQGNSA. Trimming took 0 bases from V and 8 from J; bases not matched to a gene: 5. The CDR3 nucleotides are TGTGCCAGCAGCTTAGCTCAGGGGGCTGCCGAAGCTTTCTTT. This translates into CASSLAQGAAEAFF.

This chain links TRBV20-1 with TRBJ1-2; unclear D gene. CDR1 and CDR2 (germline): DFQATT, SNEGSKA (reference sequence). V shed 1 base and J shed 8 bases, with 14 bases lying between them. The CDR3 extends over 13 amino acids. The chain's CDR3 is CSARASGSPGYTF. The DNA of the CDR3 is TGCAGTGCTAGAGCTTCGGGGAGTCCGGGCTACACCTTC.

This clonotype came up a few times. The V and J genes are TRBV2 and TRBJ2-7; TRBD2 is a possible D gene (5 bases). CDR1 is SNHLY, CDR2 FYNNEI, per germline. The CDR3 sequence is 15 residues long. The V gene lost 5 bases and the J gene lost 1 base, with 15 bases spanning the gap. For the CDR3, the DNA is TGTGCCAGCAGTCCTAATAACCCGGGGTCCTACGAGCAGTACTTC. Residues: CASSPNNPGSYEQYF.

CDR3 coding DNA: TGTGCCAGCAGCGCGGACAGCAATGAGCAGTTCTTC. Residues: CASSADSNEQFF. This chain uses TRBV7-9 with TRBJ2-1; D possibly corresponds to TRBD1 (6 bases). The CDR3 is 12 residues long. CDR1 is SEHNR and CDR2 is FQNEAQ in the germline V gene (reference sequence). V lost 5 bases and J 6 bases, leaving 8 bases between the germline ends.

This clonotype was seen ten or more times. The gene calls are TRBV5-1 and TRBJ1-1; D is unclear. With 4 bases removed from V and 5 bases from J, the gap between germline ends came to 24 bases. The CDR3 totals 17 residues. Germline CDR1 and CDR2: SGHRS and YFSETQ. CDR3 DNA sequence: TGCGCCAGCAGCCCTCCCTATTCTTTGTGGAGGGCAACTGAAGCTTTCTTT. It specifies CASSPPYSLWRATEAFF.

This clonotype was seen ten or more times. This chain links TRBV27 with TRBJ1-1; TRBD1 matches at 9 bases. With V trimmed by 5 bases and J by 3 bases, 10 bases remained unmatched. The germline V gene has CDR1 MNHEY and CDR2 SMNVEV (reference sequence). The CDR3 consists of 16 residues. In DNA form, the CDR3 reads TGTGCCAGCAGTACCTGGACAGGGGTCCTCTACACTGAAGCTTTCTTT. Translation: CASSTWTGVLYTEAFF.

This clonotype has a count of ten or more. V usage is TRBV20-1 and J usage is TRBJ1-2; D gene ambiguous. V was pared by 4 bases and J by 8 bases, with 14 bases between. Germline values: CDR1 DFQATT, CDR2 SNEGSKA (reference sequence). This CDR3 comprises 12 residues. DNA for the CDR3: TGCAGTGCTAAAGACGGTGGTGGCGGCTACACCTTC. This sequence encodes CSAKDGGGGYTF.

The chain couples TRBV10-2 to TRBJ1-4; perhaps TRBD1 as D (5 bases). Germline V gene data show CDR1 as WSHSY and CDR2 as SAAADI. The CDR3 covers 14 residues. V was cut by 6 bases and J by 7 bases, with 15 bases left in between. The CDR3 nucleotides read TGCGCCAGCAGGTCACAGGCGGTGGGTGAAAAACTGTTTTTT. As protein: CASRSQAVGEKLFF.

In its sample, this clonotype was seen a few times. The chain is built from TRBV6-2 or TRBV6-3 and TRBJ2-7, with a weak D call TRBD1 (6 bases). CDR1 is MNHEY and CDR2 is SVGEGT in the germline V gene. CDR3 length: 14 amino acids. V was clipped by 5 bases and J by 1 base, with 12 bases between them. Here the CDR3 reads CASSALGQSYEQYF. CDR3 DNA sequence: TGTGCCAGCAGTGCCCTAGGACAGTCCTACGAGCAGTACTTC.

The sample holds a few counts of this clonotype. For the CDR3, the DNA is TGTGCCATCAGTCCCCACGACACTGAAGCTTTCTTT. Translating gives CAISPHDTEAFF. V is TRBV10-3 and J is TRBJ1-1; no firm D call. The germline V and J ends were trimmed by 5 bases and 3 bases, with 7 bases remaining between them. CDR3 length: 12 amino acids. Germline assignment: CDR1 ENHRY and CDR2 SYGVKD.

This chain links TRBV3-1 with TRBJ1-2; D gene ambiguous. The CDR3 has 13 residues. Trimming removed 2 bases from V and 4 bases from J, with 8 bases in between. Germline CDR1 reads LGHDT; CDR2 reads YNNKEL (reference sequence). This chain's CDR3 is CASSQRVAYGYTF. The CDR3 nucleotides are TGTGCCAGCAGCCAAAGGGTGGCCTATGGCTACACCTTC.

This clonotype was observed a handful of times. This chain's CDR3 is CASSRSPNEKLFF. The CDR3 DNA reads TGTGCCAGCAGTAGAAGTCCTAATGAAAAACTGTTTTTT. This chain joins TRBV6-2 or TRBV6-3 and TRBJ1-4, with D hard to call. The CDR3 sequence is 13 residues long. Trimming took 5 bases from V and 3 from J, leaving 7 bases between them. The germline V gene encodes CDR1 MNHEY and CDR2 SVGEGT.

The genes are TRBV7-9 and TRBJ1-1; D is ambiguous. Germline-derived CDR1 and CDR2 are SEHNR and FQNEAQ (reference sequence). The CDR3 is 12 residues long. The V end lost 3 bases, the J end lost 6 bases, and 8 bases lay between the germline ends. DNA for the CDR3: TGTGCCAGCAGCTTGTCGGTGGCTGAAGCTTTCTTT. The encoded protein is CASSLSVAEAFF.

This clonotype was detected only a few times. The rearrangement links TRBV29-1 to TRBJ2-1; 8 bases are a match to TRBD2. J gave up 6 bases and V 8 bases, and 12 bases lay outside the gene matches. Germline assignment: CDR1 SQVTM and CDR2 ANQGSEA. The CDR3 runs 14 residues. The CDR3 DNA reads as TGCAGCACTGGCTCGCTAGCGGGTATCAATGAGCAGTTCTTC. Translated, it gives CSTGSLAGINEQFF.

This clonotype was seen more than once but under ten times. The chain is built from TRBV19 and TRBJ1-1; D uncertain. Trimming stripped 1 base from V and 2 bases from J, with 8 bases between. Per the germline V gene, CDR1 is LNHDA and CDR2 is SQIVND (reference sequence). The CDR3 totals 14 residues. The CDR3: CASSIGGINTEAFF. The CDR3 region has the DNA TGTGCCAGTAGTATAGGAGGGATCAACACTGAAGCTTTCTTT.

This clonotype was counted a few times. This sequence joins TRBV2 and TRBJ2-7; no clear D gene. V shed 3 bases and J shed 2 bases, with 17 bases lying between them. CDR3 length: 16 residues. The V gene's germline CDR1 is SNHLY and CDR2 FYNNEI. The CDR3 DNA follows: TGTGCCAGCAGTGAGGGCAGGAGATCATTAACCTACGAGCAGTACTTC. It translates to CASSEGRRSLTYEQYF.

This sequence joins TRBV11-1 and TRBJ2-7; 10 nucleotides align to TRBD2. Per germline, CDR1 SGHAT and CDR2 FQDESV (reference sequence). This CDR3 comprises 15 residues. With 3 bases clipped from V and 3 bases from J, the junction kept 5 bases outside the gene matches. The DNA of the CDR3 is TGTGCCAGCAGCTTGAATAGCGGGAGGAACTACGAGCAGTACTTC. It encodes CASSLNSGRNYEQYF.

This clonotype occurred a few times. The V call is TRBV5-1, the J call TRBJ1-3; unclear D gene. The ends were cut back, 0 bases at V and 2 bases at J, with 6 bases in the middle. The CDR3 has 14 residues. CDR1 SGHRS and CDR2 YFSETQ come from the germline V gene. DNA for the CDR3: TGCGCCAGCAGCTTGGGGGAACCTGGAAACACCATATATTTT. Amino acid sequence: CASSLGEPGNTIYF.

This clonotype was seen more than once but under ten times. In DNA, the CDR3 is TGCGCCAGCAGCTTGGCCGGGGGGACAACTAATGAAAAACTGTTTTTT. Protein: CASSLAGGTTNEKLFF. The J gene is TRBJ1-4, the V gene TRBV5-1, with D maybe TRBD1 (5 bases). The CDR3 extends over 16 amino acids. V gave up 0 bases and J gave up 0 bases, with 9 bases separating them. In germline, CDR1 is SGHRS, CDR2 YFSETQ.

This chain links TRBV11-2 with TRBJ1-2, with D perhaps matching TRBD1 (5 bases). The CDR3 is 14 amino acids. Germline CDR1 reads SGHAT; CDR2 reads FQNNGV. Trimming shortened V by 1 base and J by 1 base, and 7 bases separated the two germline ends. CDR3 in DNA: TGTGCCAGCAGCTTAGGACAGAATAACTATGGCTACACCTTC. Protein sequence: CASSLGQNNYGYTF.